This TCR beta chain was found in a study of cytomegalovirus exposure and HLA in healthy donors. Both 60 Vbeta primers and 13 Jbeta primers went into the PCR. This table comes from immunoSEQ multiplex PCR, and its TCRdb copy is limited to in-frame clones, with some not included. The sample consists of about 150,000 clones, 75% to 80% of them appearing once. Samples came from healthy bone marrow donors. V dropped 5 bases and J dropped 2; count of bases not matched to a gene: 10. This CDR3 is 16 amino acids long. CDR1 and CDR2 (germline): SEHNR, FQNEAQ (reference sequence). The sample taken for sequencing was PBMCs. The chain recombines TRBV7-9 with TRBJ2-3, with 7 bases that match TRBD1. This TCR was recovered from a woman between 40 and 50 years old in good health and CMV-seronegative. CDR3 protein: CASSNRDRELTDTQYF. The CDR3 DNA is TGTGCCAGCAGCAACCGGGACAGAGAGCTCACAGATACGCAGTATTTT. Filled out from reference TRBV7-9 and TRBJ2-3, the complete variable domain reads DTGVSQNPRHKITKRGQNVTFRCDPISEHNRLYWYRQTLGQGPEFLTYFQNEAQLEKSRLLSDRFSAERPKGSFSTLEIQRTEQGDSAMYLCASSNRDRELTDTQYFGPGTRLTVL.